A selection of T cell receptor beta chains follows, all from one sample in a study of cytomegalovirus exposure and HLA in healthy donors. Clones were sequenced by immunoSEQ multiplex PCR, and TCRdb holds only the in-frame ones, with some missing. The table records about 86,000 clones, just over 70% of them present only once. Input material: PBMCs. The source is a man in his sixties in good health and CMV-seronegative. The conserved cysteine and the conserved F or W are not part of the CDR3 here.

V gene	CDR3 length	J gene	CDR3 protein
TRBV5-5	11	TRBJ1-1	AYRRETGTEAF
TRBV10-2	13	TRBJ1-1	ASSALTGPNTEAF
TRBV19	11	TRBJ1-2	ASSIRGAAGYT
TRBV6-4	18	TRBJ2-3	ASTLPGTSGGLRITDTQY
TRBV27	13	TRBJ2-3	ASMGAGGSPDTQY
TRBV6-1	13	TRBJ2-2	ASSELARGTGELF
TRBV4-3	14	TRBJ2-2	ASSQEGLRISGELF
TRBV14	14	TRBJ2-5	ASSPPGLGGQETQY
TRBV29-1	10	TRBJ1-3	SVGGGADTIY
TRBV7-2	13	TRBJ1-5	ASSQWGTGIQPQH
TRBV7-8	11	TRBJ2-1	ASSLEVRDEQF
TRBV6-1	12	TRBJ2-1	ASSSGLPYNEQF
TRBV11-3	11	TRBJ2-7	ASSLGEFYEQY
TRBV6-5	9	TRBJ2-4	ASTDWNIQY
TRBV11-3	11	TRBJ2-1	ASSFDRSNEQF
TRBV7-9	7	TRBJ2-4	ASSPFQY
TRBV5-1	16	TRBJ2-6	ASSSGLAGLSGANVLT
TRBV5-1	12	TRBJ2-1	ASSLGARGNEQF
TRBV6-1	11	TRBJ1-1	ASSGGGATEAF
TRBV5-4	14	TRBJ2-3	ASMPGAGERPDTQY
TRBV4-2	14	TRBJ2-7	ASSQDFISGGYEQY
TRBV19	12	TRBJ2-1	ASSIVAGVNEQF
TRBV5-4	12	TRBJ1-1	ASSFGTSNTEAF
TRBV5-8	12	TRBJ1-1	ASSSRGLNTEAF
TRBV7-2	12	TRBJ1-3	ASSAGTVGNTIY
TRBV6-1	12	TRBJ1-2	ASTPQGGERGYT
TRBV15	14	TRBJ1-4	ATSREKTGGIEKLF
TRBV25-1	13	TRBJ2-1	ASSEVSGRWHEQF
TRBV4-3	12	TRBJ1-2	ASSQERQLYGYT
TRBV9	13	TRBJ1-2	ASSVGGGGGYGYT
TRBV5-4	14	TRBJ1-4	ASSPHATGVGEKLF
TRBV6-6	14	TRBJ2-3	ASSGQTSGRTDTQY
TRBV7-2	13	TRBJ2-1	ASSLQTGAYNEQF
TRBV23-1	13	TRBJ2-7	ASSQLRAETYEQY
TRBV4-3	14	TRBJ2-3	ASSQSSGLIKDTQY
TRBV11-2	13	TRBJ1-4	ASSLNRVTNEKLF
TRBV2	12	TRBJ1-2	ATSVEQANYGYT
TRBV4-2	14	TRBJ1-6	ASSQGELSYNSPLH
TRBV6-1	13	TRBJ2-2	ASSRQGPDTGELF
TRBV30	12	TRBJ1-2	AWSEAGLRYGYT
TRBV28	15	TRBJ2-3	ASSLRDRVSSTDTQY
TRBV7-9	13	TRBJ2-3	ASSFVTSSSDTQY
TRBV28	13	TRBJ2-3	ASSFMGASTDTQY
TRBV5-4	9	TRBJ2-2	ASRGAGELF
TRBV18	14	TRBJ2-3	ASSPPDRYSTDTQY
TRBV27	12	TRBJ2-7	ASSFSSGPYEQY
TRBV30	14	TRBJ1-2	AWSVGTGGLRVGYT